Listed below are T cell receptor beta chains from one sample, sequenced in a study of blood T cell repertoires in COVID-19. The data were produced by immunoSEQ multiplex PCR, yet TCRdb's version contains in-frame clones alone and is incomplete. The table lists roughly 250,000 clones, around 82% of them singletons, with about 9% in the top ten. Sequencing was performed on peripheral blood. The origin of the receptors is a man aged 35 to 55 with active or convalescent COVID-19. Each CDR3 is given with its conserved first and last residue. Each record gives: J gene, clone size, CDR3 length, D gene, V gene, CDR3 DNA, CDR3 protein. D genes are given only for firm matches. Rows give clone size only sometimes, using once, few, many, or a class for an expanded clone.

j_call: TRBJ1-2
clone_size: -
cdr3_length: 15
d_call: TRBD1
v_call: TRBV19
cdr3_nt: TGTGCCAGTAGGACCGGGACAGGGGCTTACTATGGCTACACCTTC
cdr3_aa: CASRTGTGAYYGYTF

j_call: TRBJ1-6
clone_size: -
cdr3_length: 16
d_call: TRBD1
v_call: TRBV18
cdr3_nt: TGTGCCAGCTCAACGGCCCGGGACAGGGGAAATTCACCCCTCCACTTT
cdr3_aa: CASSTARDRGNSPLHF

j_call: TRBJ1-2
clone_size: few
cdr3_length: 16
d_call: -
v_call: TRBV4-1
cdr3_nt: TGCGCCAGCAGGGGCCTTCTCCGGACAGCTAACTATGGCTACACCTTC
cdr3_aa: CASRGLLRTANYGYTF

j_call: TRBJ2-1
clone_size: -
cdr3_length: 14
d_call: -
v_call: TRBV19
cdr3_nt: TGTGCCAGTAGTAGCGGGCATTCCTACAATGAGCAGTTCTTC
cdr3_aa: CASSSGHSYNEQFF

j_call: TRBJ2-1
clone_size: -
cdr3_length: 11
d_call: -
v_call: TRBV24-1
cdr3_nt: TGTGCCACCATGAGATACAATGAGCAGTTCTTC
cdr3_aa: CATMRYNEQFF

j_call: TRBJ2-1
clone_size: -
cdr3_length: 16
d_call: -
v_call: TRBV7-9
cdr3_nt: TGTGCCAGCACCCCTCCGTTAGGGAGCCCCTACAATGAGCAGTTCTTC
cdr3_aa: CASTPPLGSPYNEQFF

j_call: TRBJ2-7
clone_size: -
cdr3_length: 13
d_call: -
v_call: TRBV24-1
cdr3_nt: TGTGCCACCGGGGCAGGGGCGTCCTACGAGCAGTACTTC
cdr3_aa: CATGAGASYEQYF

j_call: TRBJ2-2
clone_size: once
cdr3_length: 17
d_call: TRBD2
v_call: TRBV5-1
cdr3_nt: TGCGCCAGCAGCTTGCGGCTAGCGGGAGGTAACACCGGGGAGCTGTTTTTT
cdr3_aa: CASSLRLAGGNTGELFF

j_call: TRBJ1-2
clone_size: few
cdr3_length: 18
d_call: -
v_call: TRBV6-6
cdr3_nt: TGTGCCAGCAGTCGACCTTTGAATCCGGGACAAACCAGAAATGGCTACACCTTC
cdr3_aa: CASSRPLNPGQTRNGYTF

j_call: TRBJ2-5
clone_size: -
cdr3_length: 14
d_call: -
v_call: TRBV12-5
cdr3_nt: TGTGCTAGTGGTTTGAGTGGGCAGGCAGAGACCCAGTACTTC
cdr3_aa: CASGLSGQAETQYF

j_call: TRBJ2-7
clone_size: -
cdr3_length: 14
d_call: TRBD1
v_call: TRBV2
cdr3_nt: TGTGCCACCAGAGGACAGGGGGGCTCCTACGAGCAGTACTTC
cdr3_aa: CATRGQGGSYEQYF

j_call: TRBJ1-3
clone_size: -
cdr3_length: 15
d_call: TRBD1
v_call: TRBV25-1
cdr3_nt: TGTGCCAGCAGTGTGGCAGGGGGCTCTGGAAACACCATATATTTT
cdr3_aa: CASSVAGGSGNTIYF

j_call: TRBJ2-6
clone_size: -
cdr3_length: 15
d_call: TRBD1
v_call: TRBV6-4
cdr3_nt: TGTGCCAGCAGTGCCGGGACAGCTGGGGCCAACGTCCTGACTTTC
cdr3_aa: CASSAGTAGANVLTF

j_call: TRBJ2-6
clone_size: -
cdr3_length: 14
d_call: -
v_call: TRBV6-5
cdr3_nt: TGTGCCAGCAGCCTTTGGGCGGGGGCCAACGTCCTGACTTTC
cdr3_aa: CASSLWAGANVLTF

j_call: TRBJ2-3
clone_size: -
cdr3_length: 14
d_call: -
v_call: TRBV27
cdr3_nt: TGTGCCAGCAGTCACCCCGGGGGCACAGATACGCAGTATTTT
cdr3_aa: CASSHPGGTDTQYF

j_call: TRBJ2-2
clone_size: -
cdr3_length: 15
d_call: TRBD1
v_call: TRBV19
cdr3_nt: TGTGCCAGCCGAGGGGTAGGGGGCAACACCGGGGAGCTGTTTTTT
cdr3_aa: CASRGVGGNTGELFF

j_call: TRBJ2-7
clone_size: -
cdr3_length: 14
d_call: -
v_call: TRBV29-1
cdr3_nt: TGCAGCGTTGAAGATGACTACTCAAAATACGAGCAGTACTTC
cdr3_aa: CSVEDDYSKYEQYF

j_call: TRBJ2-1
clone_size: -
cdr3_length: 15
d_call: TRBD2
v_call: TRBV7-2
cdr3_nt: TGTGCCAGCGGGGGGGGTACAATAACCTACAATGAGCAGTTCTTC
cdr3_aa: CASGGGTITYNEQFF

j_call: TRBJ2-1
clone_size: -
cdr3_length: 15
d_call: -
v_call: TRBV5-1
cdr3_nt: TGCGCCAGCAGCTTGCAGGACAGCTCCTACAATGAGCAGTTCTTC
cdr3_aa: CASSLQDSSYNEQFF

j_call: TRBJ2-7
clone_size: -
cdr3_length: 14
d_call: -
v_call: TRBV7-3
cdr3_nt: TGTGCCAGCAGCTTAATGCAGGACTCCTACGAGCAGTACTTC
cdr3_aa: CASSLMQDSYEQYF

j_call: TRBJ1-1
clone_size: -
cdr3_length: 14
d_call: -
v_call: TRBV6-5
cdr3_nt: TGTGCCAGCTTCCTGACAGGCCTGAACACTGAAGCTTTCTTT
cdr3_aa: CASFLTGLNTEAFF

j_call: TRBJ2-5
clone_size: -
cdr3_length: 12
d_call: TRBD1
v_call: TRBV5-6
cdr3_nt: TGTGCCAGCAGCTGGACAGGGGAGACCCAGTACTTC
cdr3_aa: CASSWTGETQYF

j_call: TRBJ1-4
clone_size: many
cdr3_length: 16
d_call: -
v_call: TRBV2
cdr3_nt: TGTGCCAGCACCCCCGGGAGGGGAACAACTAATGAAAAACTGTTTTTT
cdr3_aa: CASTPGRGTTNEKLFF

j_call: TRBJ1-2
clone_size: -
cdr3_length: 13
d_call: -
v_call: TRBV30
cdr3_nt: TGTGCCTGGAGTGTACATGGTTTTTATGGCTACACCTTC
cdr3_aa: CAWSVHGFYGYTF

j_call: TRBJ1-4
clone_size: -
cdr3_length: 15
d_call: -
v_call: TRBV5-1
cdr3_nt: TGCGCCAGCAGCTCGGGGGGAGGTCCTAATGAAAAACTGTTTTTT
cdr3_aa: CASSSGGGPNEKLFF

j_call: TRBJ1-3
clone_size: -
cdr3_length: 15
d_call: TRBD1
v_call: TRBV4-1
cdr3_nt: TGCGCCAGCAGCCGCTTAGACAGGGCTGGAAACACCATATATTTT
cdr3_aa: CASSRLDRAGNTIYF

j_call: TRBJ1-1
clone_size: few
cdr3_length: 15
d_call: -
v_call: TRBV5-6
cdr3_nt: TGTGCCAGCAGCTTGTTTCCAGGATCTTTCTCTGAAGCTTTCTTT
cdr3_aa: CASSLFPGSFSEAFF

j_call: TRBJ1-2
clone_size: -
cdr3_length: 13
d_call: -
v_call: TRBV24-1
cdr3_nt: TGTGCCACCAACGGTCCGAACTCAGGGGGCTACACCTTC
cdr3_aa: CATNGPNSGGYTF

j_call: TRBJ1-2
clone_size: few
cdr3_length: 15
d_call: TRBD1
v_call: TRBV4-3
cdr3_nt: TGCGCCAGCAGCCCAGATCGACAGGGGGCGTGGGGCTACACCTTC
cdr3_aa: CASSPDRQGAWGYTF

j_call: TRBJ2-5
clone_size: -
cdr3_length: 13
d_call: TRBD1
v_call: TRBV7-9
cdr3_nt: TGTGCCAGCAGCCTTGGGACAGTAGAGACCCAGTACTTC
cdr3_aa: CASSLGTVETQYF

j_call: TRBJ2-3
clone_size: few
cdr3_length: 15
d_call: TRBD1
v_call: TRBV30
cdr3_nt: TGTGCCTTCGGAACCGGGACAGGGGGAGTAGATACGCAGTATTTT
cdr3_aa: CAFGTGTGGVDTQYF

j_call: TRBJ1-5
clone_size: -
cdr3_length: 15
d_call: TRBD1
v_call: TRBV30
cdr3_nt: TGTGCCTGGTCGGACAGGGGGCTTTACAATCAGCCCCAGCATTTT
cdr3_aa: CAWSDRGLYNQPQHF

j_call: TRBJ2-1
clone_size: -
cdr3_length: 15
d_call: TRBD1
v_call: TRBV7-8
cdr3_nt: TGTGCCAGCAGCTTCTACCCGGGACAGGGCCATGAGCAGTTCTTC
cdr3_aa: CASSFYPGQGHEQFF

j_call: TRBJ1-3
clone_size: once
cdr3_length: 16
d_call: -
v_call: TRBV6-1
cdr3_nt: TGTGCCAGCAGTGAAAGTTCGACGGGGACTGGAAACACCATATATTTT
cdr3_aa: CASSESSTGTGNTIYF

j_call: TRBJ1-1
clone_size: -
cdr3_length: 12
d_call: -
v_call: TRBV13
cdr3_nt: TGTGCCAGCAGCTTGAAGACAGGTAAAGCTTTCTTT
cdr3_aa: CASSLKTGKAFF

j_call: TRBJ1-1
clone_size: -
cdr3_length: 14
d_call: TRBD1
v_call: TRBV6-2/TRBV6-3
cdr3_nt: TGTGCCAGCAGCAACATCGGGACAGGGCGAAAAGCTTTCTTT
cdr3_aa: CASSNIGTGRKAFF

j_call: TRBJ2-2
clone_size: -
cdr3_length: 14
d_call: -
v_call: TRBV2
cdr3_nt: TGTGCCAGCAGGGTGGACAGGAACACCGGGGAGCTGTTTTTT
cdr3_aa: CASRVDRNTGELFF

j_call: TRBJ2-7
clone_size: -
cdr3_length: 14
d_call: -
v_call: TRBV23-1
cdr3_nt: TGCGCCATCGGTTTAGGACCAGGGAGGTACGAGCAGTACTTC
cdr3_aa: CAIGLGPGRYEQYF

j_call: TRBJ1-3
clone_size: -
cdr3_length: 12
d_call: -
v_call: TRBV30
cdr3_nt: TGTGCCTGGATGCAGGGCCTAAACACCATATATTTT
cdr3_aa: CAWMQGLNTIYF

j_call: TRBJ1-6
clone_size: -
cdr3_length: 14
d_call: TRBD1
v_call: TRBV28
cdr3_nt: TGTGCCAGCAGACACAGGGGAGGTAATTCACCCCTCCACTTT
cdr3_aa: CASRHRGGNSPLHF

j_call: TRBJ1-6
clone_size: once
cdr3_length: 15
d_call: TRBD1
v_call: TRBV29-1
cdr3_nt: TGCAGCGCGTCCGATGGGGACAGGGCATATTCACCCCTCCACTTT
cdr3_aa: CSASDGDRAYSPLHF

j_call: TRBJ2-1
clone_size: once
cdr3_length: 15
d_call: -
v_call: TRBV24-1
cdr3_nt: TGTGCCACCAGTGATCCCGGCGGCAACAACAATGAGCAGTTCTTC
cdr3_aa: CATSDPGGNNNEQFF

j_call: TRBJ1-4
clone_size: -
cdr3_length: 16
d_call: -
v_call: TRBV6-5
cdr3_nt: TGTGCCAGCAGTTACTCTCTGGGGGCGACTAATGAAAAACTGTTTTTT
cdr3_aa: CASSYSLGATNEKLFF

j_call: TRBJ1-2
clone_size: once
cdr3_length: 14
d_call: -
v_call: TRBV11-3
cdr3_nt: TGTGCCAGCAGCGAGAGGGCCACTAACTATGGCTACACCTTC
cdr3_aa: CASSERATNYGYTF

j_call: TRBJ1-6
clone_size: -
cdr3_length: 14
d_call: -
v_call: TRBV5-4
cdr3_nt: TGTGCCAGCAGCTTGGTGGGGAGTAATTCACCCCTCCACTTT
cdr3_aa: CASSLVGSNSPLHF